The sample holds a few counts of the clone carrying this TCR beta chain. This sample stems from a study of T-cell memory formation after mild COVID-19. As for the study in general: Each donor largely had its own TCR clusters.

Germline CDR1 LGHNA, CDR2 YSLEER. The CDR3 contains 17 residues. V shed 3 bases, J shed 7 bases, and the junction held 15 bases outside the gene matches. TCRdb analysed the 5' RACE reads with MiXCR anew, one entry per CDR3 protein. The sample lists hundreds of thousands of distinct CDR3 sequences, less than 20% seen once, with 3.5% in the top ten. The material sequenced was PBMCs or a T cell subset sorted from them (not recorded which). The TCR was taken from a man aged 18 to 29 who had mild COVID-19 (a few samples of this study predate the infection). Cell type and time point are not known. The genes are TRBV4-3 and TRBJ2-5; 9 bases fit TRBD2. CDR3 in amino acids: CASSHSASGAAGGTQYF. The CDR3 nucleotides read TGCGCCAGCAGCCACTCGGCTAGCGGGGCGGCTGGGGGGACCCAGTACTTC.